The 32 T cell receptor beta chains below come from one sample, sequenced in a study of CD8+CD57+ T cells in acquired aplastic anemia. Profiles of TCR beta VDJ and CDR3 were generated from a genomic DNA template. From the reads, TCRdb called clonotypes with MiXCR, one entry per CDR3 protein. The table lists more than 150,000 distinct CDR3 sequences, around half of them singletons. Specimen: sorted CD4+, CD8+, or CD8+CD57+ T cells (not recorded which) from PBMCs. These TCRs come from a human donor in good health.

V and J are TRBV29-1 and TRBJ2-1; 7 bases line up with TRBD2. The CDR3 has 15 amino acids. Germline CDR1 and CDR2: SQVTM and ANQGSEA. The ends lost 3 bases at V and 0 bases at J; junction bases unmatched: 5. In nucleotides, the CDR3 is TGCAGCGTTGAGGGGGGGACCTTCTCCTACAATGAGCAGTTCTTC. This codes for CSVEGGTFSYNEQFF.

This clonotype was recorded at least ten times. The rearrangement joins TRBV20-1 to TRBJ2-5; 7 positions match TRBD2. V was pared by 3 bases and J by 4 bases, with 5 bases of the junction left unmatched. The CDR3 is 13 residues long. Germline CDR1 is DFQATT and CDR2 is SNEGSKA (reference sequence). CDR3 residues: CSASVGGRETQYF. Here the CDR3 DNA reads TGCAGTGCTAGCGTGGGGGGGAGAGAGACCCAGTACTTC.

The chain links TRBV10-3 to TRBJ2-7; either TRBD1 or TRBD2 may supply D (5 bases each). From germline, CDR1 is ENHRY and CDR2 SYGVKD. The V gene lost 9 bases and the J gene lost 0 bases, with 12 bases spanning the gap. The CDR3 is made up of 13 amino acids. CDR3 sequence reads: CAIRDESSYEQYF. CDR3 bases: TGTGCCATTAGGGACGAGAGCTCCTACGAGCAGTACTTC.

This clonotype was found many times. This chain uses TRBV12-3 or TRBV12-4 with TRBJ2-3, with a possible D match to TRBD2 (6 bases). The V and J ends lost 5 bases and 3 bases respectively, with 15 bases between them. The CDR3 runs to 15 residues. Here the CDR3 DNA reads TGTGCCAGCAGTCCCCGGCAGGCGGGGACAGATACGCAGTATTTT. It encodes CASSPRQAGTDTQYF.

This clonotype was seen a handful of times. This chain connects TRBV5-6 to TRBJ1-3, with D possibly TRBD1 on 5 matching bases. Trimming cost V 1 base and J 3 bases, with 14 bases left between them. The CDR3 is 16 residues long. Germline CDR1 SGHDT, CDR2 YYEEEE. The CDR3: CASSLTAGSFGNTIYF. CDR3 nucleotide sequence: TGTGCCAGCAGCTTGACGGCAGGGTCTTTTGGAAACACCATATATTTT.

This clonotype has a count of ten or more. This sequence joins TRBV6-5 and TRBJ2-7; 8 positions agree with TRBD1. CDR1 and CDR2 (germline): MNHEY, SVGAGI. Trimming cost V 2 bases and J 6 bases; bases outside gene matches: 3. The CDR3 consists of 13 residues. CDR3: CASSYGQGGEQYF. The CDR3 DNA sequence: TGTGCCAGCAGTTACGGACAGGGAGGCGAGCAGTACTTC.

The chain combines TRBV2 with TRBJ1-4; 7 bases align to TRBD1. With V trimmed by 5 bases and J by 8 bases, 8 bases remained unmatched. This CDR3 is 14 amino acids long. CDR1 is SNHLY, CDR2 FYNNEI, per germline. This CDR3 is CASSSRTGEEKLFF. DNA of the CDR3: TGTGCCAGCAGTTCCCGAACAGGGGAGGAAAAACTGTTTTTT.

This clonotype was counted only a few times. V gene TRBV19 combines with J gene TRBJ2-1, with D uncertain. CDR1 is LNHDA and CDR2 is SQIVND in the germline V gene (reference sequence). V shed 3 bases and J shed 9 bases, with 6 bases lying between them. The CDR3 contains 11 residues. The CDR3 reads CASSMGGEQFF. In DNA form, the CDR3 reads TGTGCCAGTAGTATGGGTGGTGAGCAGTTCTTC.

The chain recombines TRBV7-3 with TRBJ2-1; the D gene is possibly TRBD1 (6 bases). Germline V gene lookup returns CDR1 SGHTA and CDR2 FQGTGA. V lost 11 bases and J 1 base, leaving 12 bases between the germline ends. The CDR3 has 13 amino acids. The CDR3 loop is CACYRASYNEQFF. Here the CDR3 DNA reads TGTGCCTGCTACAGGGCGTCCTACAATGAGCAGTTCTTC.

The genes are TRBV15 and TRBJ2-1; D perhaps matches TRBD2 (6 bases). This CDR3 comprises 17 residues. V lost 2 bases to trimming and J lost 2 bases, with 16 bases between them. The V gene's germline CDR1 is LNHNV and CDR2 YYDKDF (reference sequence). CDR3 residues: CATSRPTAEGTYNEQFF. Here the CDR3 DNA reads TGTGCCACCAGCAGACCCACGGCGGAGGGAACCTACAATGAGCAGTTCTTC.

CDR3 loop: CASSLPGTGAEYNEQFF. The CDR3 DNA reads TGTGCCAGCAGCCTACCGGGGACAGGGGCTGAGTACAATGAGCAGTTCTTC. The rearrangement joins TRBV6-1 to TRBJ2-1, with TRBD1 identical over 10 bases. The CDR3 runs to 17 residues. Germline CDR1 and CDR2: MNHNS and SASEGT. V shed 6 bases and J 4 bases; nucleotides not matched to a gene: 12.

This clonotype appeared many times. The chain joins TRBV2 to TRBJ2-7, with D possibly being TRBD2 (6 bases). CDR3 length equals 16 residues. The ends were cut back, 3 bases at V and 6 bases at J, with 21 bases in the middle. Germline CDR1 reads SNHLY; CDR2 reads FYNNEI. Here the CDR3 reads CASSDSTSRLVLEQYF. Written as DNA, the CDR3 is TGTGCCAGCAGTGACTCAACCTCCAGACTAGTTCTCGAGCAGTACTTC.

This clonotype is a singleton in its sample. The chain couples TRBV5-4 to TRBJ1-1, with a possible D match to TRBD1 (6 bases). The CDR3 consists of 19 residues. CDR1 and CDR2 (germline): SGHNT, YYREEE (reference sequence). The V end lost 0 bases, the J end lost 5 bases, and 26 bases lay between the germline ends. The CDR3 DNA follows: TGTGCCAGCAGCTTGGGTGGAGGATTTAGGGGGGACGAGAGGACTGAAGCTTTCTTT. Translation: CASSLGGGFRGDERTEAFF.

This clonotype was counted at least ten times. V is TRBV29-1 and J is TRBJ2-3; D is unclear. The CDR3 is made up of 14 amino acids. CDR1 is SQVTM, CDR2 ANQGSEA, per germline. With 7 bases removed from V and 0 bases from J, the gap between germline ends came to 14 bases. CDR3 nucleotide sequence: TGCAGCGCCCGACCGGGTGCTAGCACAGATACGCAGTATTTT. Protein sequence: CSARPGASTDTQYF.

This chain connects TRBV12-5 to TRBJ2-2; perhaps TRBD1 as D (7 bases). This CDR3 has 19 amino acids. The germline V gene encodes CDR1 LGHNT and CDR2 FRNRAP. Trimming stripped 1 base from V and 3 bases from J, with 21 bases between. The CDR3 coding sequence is TGTGCTAGTGGTTTGGCCCTGAAGAGCGGCAGGGGGGACACCGGGGAGCTGTTTTTT. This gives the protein CASGLALKSGRGDTGELFF.

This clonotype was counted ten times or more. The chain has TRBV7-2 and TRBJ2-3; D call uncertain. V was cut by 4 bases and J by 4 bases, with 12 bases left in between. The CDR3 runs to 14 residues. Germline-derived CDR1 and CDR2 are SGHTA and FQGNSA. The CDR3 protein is CASSWPPRADTQYF. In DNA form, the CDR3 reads TGTGCCAGCAGCTGGCCGCCCCGCGCAGATACGCAGTATTTT. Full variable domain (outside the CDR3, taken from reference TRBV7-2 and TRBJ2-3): GAGVSQSPSNKVTEKGKDVELRCDPISGHTALYWYRQSLGQGLEFLIYFQGNSAPDKSGLPSDRFSAERTGGSVSTLTIQRTQQEDSAVYLCASSWPPRADTQYFGPGTRLTVL.

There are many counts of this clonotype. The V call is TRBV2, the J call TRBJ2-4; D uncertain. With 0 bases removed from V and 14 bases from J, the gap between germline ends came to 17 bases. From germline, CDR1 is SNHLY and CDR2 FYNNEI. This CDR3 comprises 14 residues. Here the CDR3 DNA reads TGTGCCAGCAGTGAAGCGCATTACCGTCCTAGTGAGTACTTC. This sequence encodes CASSEAHYRPSEYF.

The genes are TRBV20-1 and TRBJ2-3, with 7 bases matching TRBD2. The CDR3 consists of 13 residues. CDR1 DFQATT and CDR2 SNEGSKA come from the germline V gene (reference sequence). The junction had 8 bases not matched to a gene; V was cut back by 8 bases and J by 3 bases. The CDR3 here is CSWGGAGTDTQYF. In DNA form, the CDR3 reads TGCAGTTGGGGGGGAGCGGGGACAGATACGCAGTATTTT.

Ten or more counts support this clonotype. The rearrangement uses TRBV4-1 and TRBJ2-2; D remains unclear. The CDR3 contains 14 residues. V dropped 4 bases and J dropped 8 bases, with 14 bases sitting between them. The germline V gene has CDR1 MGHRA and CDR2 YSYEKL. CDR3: CASSLHAQPGELFF. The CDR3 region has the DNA TGCGCCAGCAGCCTACATGCCCAGCCGGGGGAGCTGTTTTTT.

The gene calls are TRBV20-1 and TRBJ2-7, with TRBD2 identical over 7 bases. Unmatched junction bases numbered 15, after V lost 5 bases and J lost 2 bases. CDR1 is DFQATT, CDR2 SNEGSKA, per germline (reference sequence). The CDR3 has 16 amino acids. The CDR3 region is CSASPVASGKPYEQYF. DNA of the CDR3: TGCAGTGCTTCCCCCGTAGCCAGCGGGAAACCCTACGAGCAGTACTTC.

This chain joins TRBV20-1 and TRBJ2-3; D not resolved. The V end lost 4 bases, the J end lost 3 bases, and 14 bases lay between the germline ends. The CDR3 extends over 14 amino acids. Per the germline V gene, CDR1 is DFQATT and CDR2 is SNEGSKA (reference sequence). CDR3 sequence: CSATILTATDTQYF. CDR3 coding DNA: TGCAGTGCTACTATCCTTACCGCGACAGATACGCAGTATTTT.

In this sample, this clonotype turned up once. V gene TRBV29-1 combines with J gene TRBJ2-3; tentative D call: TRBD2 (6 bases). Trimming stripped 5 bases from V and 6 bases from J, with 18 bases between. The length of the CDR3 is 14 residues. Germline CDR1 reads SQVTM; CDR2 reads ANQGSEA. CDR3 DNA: TGCAGCGTTCTCAGGGAGGTTTATACGGATACGCAGTATTTT. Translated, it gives CSVLREVYTDTQYF.

Written as DNA, the CDR3 is TGTGCCAGCAGCCCCGTAGCCGGAGAGACCCAGTACTTC. Translated, it gives CASSPVAGETQYF. This chain links TRBV5-6 with TRBJ2-5; D gene uncertain. This CDR3 is 13 amino acids long. Germline CDR1 reads SGHDT; CDR2 reads YYEEEE. The germline V and J ends were trimmed by 4 bases and 4 bases, with 11 bases remaining between them.

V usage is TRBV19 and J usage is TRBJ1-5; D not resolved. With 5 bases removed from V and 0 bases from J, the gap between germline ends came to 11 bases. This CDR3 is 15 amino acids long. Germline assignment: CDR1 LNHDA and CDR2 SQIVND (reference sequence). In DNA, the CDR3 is TGTGCCAGTAGTCTCGCGTCATATAGCAATCAGCCCCAGCATTTT. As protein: CASSLASYSNQPQHF.

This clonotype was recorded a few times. In DNA form, the CDR3 reads TGTGCCAGCAGCTCAGACCTAACAACAAGCTCTGGAAACACCATATATTTT. It specifies CASSSDLTTSSGNTIYF. The chain employs TRBV5-6 and TRBJ1-3; D not certain. Germline assignment: CDR1 SGHDT and CDR2 YYEEEE. V was trimmed by 3 bases and J by 0 bases, leaving 16 bases between them. CDR3 length: 17 amino acids.

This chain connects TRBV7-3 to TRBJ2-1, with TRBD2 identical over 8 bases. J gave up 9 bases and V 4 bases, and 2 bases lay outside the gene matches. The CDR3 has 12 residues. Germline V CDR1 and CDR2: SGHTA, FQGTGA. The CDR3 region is CASSSGLGEQFF. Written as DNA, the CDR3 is TGTGCCAGCAGCTCGGGACTAGGTGAGCAGTTCTTC.

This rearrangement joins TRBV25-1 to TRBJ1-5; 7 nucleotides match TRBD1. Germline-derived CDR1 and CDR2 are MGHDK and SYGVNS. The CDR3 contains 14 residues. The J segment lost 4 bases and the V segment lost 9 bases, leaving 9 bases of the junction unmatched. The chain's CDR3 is CASDAGGRNQPQHF. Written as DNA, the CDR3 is TGTGCCAGTGATGCAGGGGGTCGAAATCAGCCCCAGCATTTT.

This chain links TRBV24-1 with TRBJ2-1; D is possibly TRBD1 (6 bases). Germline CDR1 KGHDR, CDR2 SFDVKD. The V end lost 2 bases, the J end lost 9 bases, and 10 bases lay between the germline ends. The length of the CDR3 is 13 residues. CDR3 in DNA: TGTGCCACCAGTGATTGGCAGGGGATTGAGCAGTTCTTC. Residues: CATSDWQGIEQFF.

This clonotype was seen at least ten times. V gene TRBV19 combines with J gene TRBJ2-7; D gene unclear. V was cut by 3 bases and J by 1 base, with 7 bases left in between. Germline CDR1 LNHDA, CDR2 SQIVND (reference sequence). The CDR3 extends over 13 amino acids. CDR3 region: CASSMGFSYEQYF. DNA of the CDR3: TGTGCCAGTAGTATGGGTTTTTCCTACGAGCAGTACTTC.

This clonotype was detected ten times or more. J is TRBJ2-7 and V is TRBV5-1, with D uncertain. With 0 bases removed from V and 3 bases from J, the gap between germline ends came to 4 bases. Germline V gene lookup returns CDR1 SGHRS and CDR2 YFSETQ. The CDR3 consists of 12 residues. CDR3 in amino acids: CASSLDHYEQYF. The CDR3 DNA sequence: TGCGCCAGCAGCTTGGATCACTACGAGCAGTACTTC. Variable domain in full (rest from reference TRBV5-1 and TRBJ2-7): KAGVTQTPRYLIKTRGQQVTLSCSPISGHRSVSWYQQTPGQGLQFLFEYFSETQRNKGNFPGRFSGRQFSNSRSEMNVSTLELGDSALYLCASSLDHYEQYFGPGTRLTVT.

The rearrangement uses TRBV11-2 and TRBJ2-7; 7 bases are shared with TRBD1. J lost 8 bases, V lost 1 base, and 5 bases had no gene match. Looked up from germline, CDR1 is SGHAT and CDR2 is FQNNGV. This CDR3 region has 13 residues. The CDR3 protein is CASSLGGTAQQYF. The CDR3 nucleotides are TGTGCCAGCAGCTTAGGAGGGACAGCACAGCAGTACTTC.

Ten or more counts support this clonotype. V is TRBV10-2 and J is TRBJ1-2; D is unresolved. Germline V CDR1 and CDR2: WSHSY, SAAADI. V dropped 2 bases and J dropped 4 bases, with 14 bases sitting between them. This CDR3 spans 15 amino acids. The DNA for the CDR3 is TGCGCCAGCAGTGAGATTCCGGGAGGCGTCTATGGCTACACCTTC. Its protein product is CASSEIPGGVYGYTF.